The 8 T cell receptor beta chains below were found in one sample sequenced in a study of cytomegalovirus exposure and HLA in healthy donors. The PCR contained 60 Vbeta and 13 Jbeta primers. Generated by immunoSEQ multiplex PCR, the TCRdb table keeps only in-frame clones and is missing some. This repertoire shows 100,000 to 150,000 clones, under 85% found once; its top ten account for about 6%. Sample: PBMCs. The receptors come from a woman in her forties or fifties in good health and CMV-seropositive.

The CDR3 loop is CASSLGGDQPQHF. The CDR3 region has the DNA TGTGCCAGCAGCTTGGGCGGGGATCAGCCCCAGCATTTT. This chain links TRBV11-2 with TRBJ1-5, with unresolved D. The CDR3 consists of 13 residues. V dropped 3 bases and J dropped 5 bases, with 8 bases sitting between them. Germline values: CDR1 SGHAT, CDR2 FQNNGV.

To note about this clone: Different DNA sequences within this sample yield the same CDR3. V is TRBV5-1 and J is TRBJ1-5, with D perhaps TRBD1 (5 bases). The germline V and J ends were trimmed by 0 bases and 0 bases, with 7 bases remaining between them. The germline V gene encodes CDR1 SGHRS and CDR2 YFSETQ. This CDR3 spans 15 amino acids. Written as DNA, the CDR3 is TGCGCCAGCAGCTTGGCGGGGGATAGCAATCAGCCCCAGCATTTT. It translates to CASSLAGDSNQPQHF.

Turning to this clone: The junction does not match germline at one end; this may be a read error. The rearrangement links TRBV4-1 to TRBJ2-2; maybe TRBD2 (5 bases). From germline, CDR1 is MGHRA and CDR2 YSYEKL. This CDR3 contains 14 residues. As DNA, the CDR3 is TGCGCCAGCAGCCAAGGACTATTCACCGGGGAGCTGCTTTTT. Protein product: CASSQGLFTGELLF.

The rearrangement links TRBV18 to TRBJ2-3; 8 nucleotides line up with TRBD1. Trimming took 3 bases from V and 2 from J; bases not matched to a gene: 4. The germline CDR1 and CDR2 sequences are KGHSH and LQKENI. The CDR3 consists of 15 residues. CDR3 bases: TGTGCCAGCTCACCCCGGGACAGGTTCACAGATACGCAGTATTTT. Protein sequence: CASSPRDRFTDTQYF. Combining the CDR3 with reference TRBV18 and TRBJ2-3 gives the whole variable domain NAGVMQNPRHLVRRRGQEARLRCSPMKGHSHVYWYRQLPEEGLKFMVYLQKENIIDESGMPKERFSAEFPKEGPSILRIQQVVRGDSAAYFCASSPRDRFTDTQYFGPGTRLTVL.

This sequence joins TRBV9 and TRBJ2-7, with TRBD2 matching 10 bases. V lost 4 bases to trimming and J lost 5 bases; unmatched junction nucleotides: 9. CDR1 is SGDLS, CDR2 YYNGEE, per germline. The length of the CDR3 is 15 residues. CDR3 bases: TGTGCCAGCAGCTCATTCAGCGGGGGGGCGGACGAGCAGTACTTC. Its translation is CASSSFSGGADEQYF.

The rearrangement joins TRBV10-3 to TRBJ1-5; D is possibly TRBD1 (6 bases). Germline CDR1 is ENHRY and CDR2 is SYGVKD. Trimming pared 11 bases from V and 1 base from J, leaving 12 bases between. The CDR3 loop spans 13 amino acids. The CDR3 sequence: CASRQVSNQPQHF. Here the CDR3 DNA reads TGTGCCTCACGACAGGTAAGCAATCAGCCCCAGCATTTT.

CDR3 DNA: TGTGCCAGCAGCTTAATGGGGGCAGGTCAGCCCCAGCATTTT. It is translated as CASSLMGAGQPQHF. This chain uses TRBV5-5 with TRBJ1-5, with a possible D match to TRBD1 (6 bases). Trimming pared 2 bases from V and 6 bases from J, leaving 12 bases between. CDR1 and CDR2 from the germline V gene are SGHKS and YYEKEE (reference sequence). The CDR3 spans 14 residues.

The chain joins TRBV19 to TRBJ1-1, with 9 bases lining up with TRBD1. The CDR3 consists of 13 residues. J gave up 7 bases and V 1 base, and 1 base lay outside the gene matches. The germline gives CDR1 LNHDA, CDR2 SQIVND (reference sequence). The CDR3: CASSIAGQGEAFF. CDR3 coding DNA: TGTGCCAGTAGTATAGCGGGACAGGGTGAAGCTTTCTTT.